The 27 T cell receptor beta chains below were found in one sample sequenced in a study of blood T cell repertoires in COVID-19. The repertoire was sequenced with immunoSEQ multiplex PCR; TCRdb's copy has only in-frame clones and lacks some. The data show approximately 170,000 clones, 84% seen once. The sequencing sample was made of PBMCs or T cells enriched from blood (not recorded which). These receptors came from a woman in her fifties or sixties who had recovered from COVID-19.

This CDR3 reads CASSRDRGNYGYTF. The CDR3 DNA is TGTGCCAGTAGTAGAGACAGGGGAAACTATGGCTACACCTTC. J is TRBJ1-2 and V is TRBV19, with 8 bases aligning to TRBD1. Trimming removed 4 bases from V and 2 bases from J; junction bases left unmatched: 3. The CDR3 has 14 amino acids. The V gene's germline CDR1 is LNHDA and CDR2 SQIVND (reference sequence).

The chain has TRBV19 and TRBJ2-1; the D gene is possibly TRBD2 (5 bases). CDR1 is LNHDA, CDR2 SQIVND, per germline (reference sequence). Trimming took off 5 bases at V and 7 bases at J, with 33 bases between the two ends. The CDR3 sequence is 20 residues long. The CDR3 here is CASSPFDGRDESPGVNEQFF. The CDR3 bases are TGTGCCAGTAGTCCGTTTGATGGGAGAGATGAAAGTCCAGGAGTGAATGAGCAGTTCTTC.

V is TRBV5-1 and J is TRBJ2-1; 10 nucleotides align to TRBD2. In germline, CDR1 is SGHRS, CDR2 YFSETQ. This CDR3 has 15 amino acids. The V gene end was trimmed by 0 bases and the J gene end by 7 bases; junction bases not matched to a gene: 4. CDR3 loop: CASSLGLAGENEQFF. DNA of the CDR3: TGCGCCAGCAGCTTGGGGCTAGCGGGAGAGAATGAGCAGTTCTTC.

This sequence joins TRBV6-5 and TRBJ2-6; D remains ambiguous. From germline, CDR1 is MNHEY and CDR2 SVGAGI. The CDR3 sequence is 15 residues long. The V end lost 6 bases, the J end lost 1 base, and 10 bases lay between the germline ends. CDR3 DNA: TGTGCCAGCAGCTTTCCCTCTTCTGGGGCCAACGTCCTGACTTTC. Its protein product is CASSFPSSGANVLTF.

This clone was seen a few times. The chain employs TRBV7-9 and TRBJ2-3; TRBD1 is a possible D gene (6 bases). This CDR3 region has 13 residues. V lost 4 bases, J lost 4 bases, and 9 bases lay in between. CDR1 SEHNR and CDR2 FQNEAQ come from the germline V gene (reference sequence). This CDR3 reads CASSSRGPDTQYF. The CDR3 DNA follows: TGTGCCAGCAGCTCCAGGGGCCCAGATACGCAGTATTTT.

The chain is built from TRBV5-1 and TRBJ1-2; 11 bases fit TRBD1. The junction had 2 bases not matched to a gene; V was cut back by 2 bases and J by 2 bases. Germline V gene sequence: CDR1 SGHRS, CDR2 YFSETQ. CDR3 length equals 15 residues. The CDR3 bases are TGCGCCAGCAGCTTCGGACAGGGGGCGAACTATGGCTACACCTTC. This sequence encodes CASSFGQGANYGYTF.

V is TRBV19 and J is TRBJ2-5; 8 positions match TRBD2. J was trimmed by 4 bases and V by 5 bases; bases with no gene match: 9. This CDR3 has 15 residues. Germline V gene lookup returns CDR1 LNHDA and CDR2 SQIVND (reference sequence). CDR3 residues: CASSQEASGRETQYF. The CDR3 nucleotides are TGTGCCAGTAGTCAAGAGGCTAGCGGGCGAGAGACCCAGTACTTC. Looking up the rest from reference TRBV19 and TRBJ2-5 gives the full variable domain: DGGITQSPKYLFRKEGQNVTLSCEQNLNHDAMYWYRQDPGQGLRLIYYSQIVNDFQKGDIAEGYSVSREKKESFPLTVTSAQKNPTAFYLCASSQEASGRETQYFGPGTRLLVL.

J is TRBJ1-6 and V is TRBV2, with unresolved D. The CDR3 runs 14 residues. The germline CDR1 and CDR2 sequences are SNHLY and FYNNEI. Trimming removed 1 base from V and 7 bases from J, with 8 bases in between. This chain's CDR3 is CASSEGRRNSPLHF. The CDR3 nucleotides are TGTGCCAGCAGTGAAGGGCGGAGGAATTCACCCCTCCACTTT.

This chain connects TRBV3-1 (or the pseudogene TRBV3-2) to TRBJ2-1; 13 nucleotides match TRBD2. The CDR3 is 16 amino acids. Trimming took 4 bases from V and 6 from J; bases not matched to a gene: 6. Germline CDR1 and CDR2: LGHDT and YNNKEL (reference sequence). The DNA for the CDR3 is TGTGCCAGCAGCCTACTAGCGGGAGGGAGGGGCAATGAGCAGTTCTTC. Translation gives CASSLLAGGRGNEQFF.

This clone showed up just a few times. The V and J genes are TRBV7-2 and TRBJ2-3; 8 positions match TRBD1. This CDR3 is 17 amino acids long. The V segment lost 1 base and the J segment 5 bases; nucleotides outside the gene matches: 11. CDR1 and CDR2 from the germline V gene are SGHTA and FQGNSA. CDR3 sequence: CASSLGGWTGLGDTQYF. The CDR3 region has the DNA TGTGCCAGCAGCTTAGGAGGTTGGACAGGGTTGGGAGATACGCAGTATTTT.

This clone was observed a handful of times. J is TRBJ1-1 and V is TRBV20-1; D is uncertain. This CDR3 is built from 15 residues. Germline V gene sequence: CDR1 DFQATT, CDR2 SNEGSKA (reference sequence). V shed 3 bases and J shed 11 bases, with 25 bases lying between them. The CDR3 region has the DNA TGCAGTGCTAGTTCAATCTCGACGGGAGGTTTCGTGGCTTTCTTT. Translated, it gives CSASSISTGGFVAFF.

In its sample, this clone was seen a few times. This chain links TRBV27 with TRBJ2-7; unclear D gene. The length of the CDR3 is 11 residues. Germline lookup yields CDR1 MNHEY and CDR2 SMNVEV (reference sequence). Trimming took 4 bases from V and 4 from J, leaving 5 bases between them. The CDR3 nucleotides read TGTGCCAGCAGTTCTCGGTACGAGCAGTACTTC. Its protein is CASSSRYEQYF.

The CDR3 DNA is TGTGCCAGCACCCGAGGGTTGGGTGAGACCCAGTACTTC. Protein: CASTRGLGETQYF. V and J are TRBV2 and TRBJ2-5; D may be TRBD2 (5 bases). Germline CDR1 and CDR2: SNHLY and FYNNEI. V was pared by 7 bases and J by 5 bases, with 14 bases between. The CDR3 runs 13 residues.

CDR3 coding DNA: TGTGCCAGCGGGGACAGGTGGGCTGAAGCTTTCTTT. Its protein is CASGDRWAEAFF. The gene calls are TRBV27 and TRBJ1-1; 8 bases match TRBD1. V lost 8 bases, J lost 6 bases, and 5 bases stayed unmatched. Germline-derived CDR1 and CDR2 are MNHEY and SMNVEV (reference sequence). The CDR3 loop spans 12 amino acids.

V is TRBV7-9 and J is TRBJ1-4, with D unresolved. The CDR3 runs to 13 residues. CDR1 and CDR2 from the germline V gene are SEHNR and FQNEAQ (reference sequence). Trimming took off 3 bases at V and 8 bases at J, with 10 bases between the two ends. For the CDR3, the DNA is TGTGCCAGCAGCTTCAGAGGGCAGGAAAAACTGTTTTTT. Its protein is CASSFRGQEKLFF.

In its sample, this clone ranks as medium-sized (0.01 to 0.1%). This chain links TRBV7-9 with TRBJ1-4; the match to TRBD1 covers 9 bases. The CDR3 has 16 amino acids. Losses at the gene ends were 5 bases for V and 7 bases for J; bases not matched to a gene: 11. Germline V gene data show CDR1 as SEHNR and CDR2 as FQNEAQ (reference sequence). Here the CDR3 reads CASSHGTGSESEKLFF. The DNA of the CDR3 is TGTGCCAGCAGCCACGGGACAGGGAGCGAAAGTGAAAAACTGTTTTTT.

This clone is termed large. This chain connects TRBV7-2 to TRBJ2-3; D is uncertain. Germline V CDR1 and CDR2: SGHTA, FQGNSA. This CDR3 contains 12 residues. Trimming took 5 bases from V and 3 from J, leaving 6 bases between them. The CDR3 DNA reads as TGTGCCAGCAGCCCCGAGACAGATACGCAGTATTTT. Encoded protein: CASSPETDTQYF.

The rearrangement joins TRBV7-2 to TRBJ2-3; D is uncertain. The V end was cut by 2 bases, the J end by 6 bases, with 9 bases between. CDR3 size: 13 residues. The germline CDR1 and CDR2 sequences are SGHTA and FQGNSA. For the CDR3, the DNA is TGTGCCAGCAGCTTACGTAGAGAGGATACGCAGTATTTT. Protein sequence: CASSLRREDTQYF.

The genes are TRBV18 and TRBJ2-1; D not resolved. Germline CDR1 is KGHSH and CDR2 is LQKENI. The CDR3 extends over 14 amino acids. V lost 0 bases and J lost 3, with 6 bases in between. The CDR3 spells CASSPPVVYNEQFF. Here the CDR3 DNA reads TGTGCCAGCTCACCACCGGTAGTCTACAATGAGCAGTTCTTC.

The rearrangement links TRBV28 to TRBJ1-1; 8 nucleotides align to TRBD1. The germline CDR1 and CDR2 sequences are MDHEN and SYDVKM. The V gene end was trimmed by 7 bases and the J gene end by 0 bases; junction bases not matched to a gene: 4. The CDR3 consists of 14 residues. The CDR3 region is CASTPTGVNTEAFF. The DNA for the CDR3 is TGTGCCAGCACCCCGACAGGGGTGAACACTGAAGCTTTCTTT. The complete variable domain, with remaining parts taken from reference TRBV28 and TRBJ1-1, reads DVKVTQSSRYLVKRTGEKVFLECVQDMDHENMFWYRQDPGLGLRLIYFSYDVKMKEKGDIPEGYSVSREKKERFSLILESASTNQTSMYLCASTPTGVNTEAFFGQGTRLTVV.

This chain uses TRBV19 with TRBJ1-5, with 7 bases matching TRBD1. The germline gives CDR1 LNHDA, CDR2 SQIVND (reference sequence). Trimming took 6 bases from V and 6 from J; bases not matched to a gene: 5. The CDR3 is 13 residues long. CDR3 sequence: CASRDRARQPQHF. DNA for the CDR3: TGTGCCAGTAGAGACAGGGCCCGTCAGCCCCAGCATTTT.

This clone was counted between two and nine times. The chain carries TRBV4-2 and TRBJ1-5; perhaps TRBD1 as D (6 bases). The CDR3 sequence is 16 residues long. Germline assignment: CDR1 LGHNA and CDR2 YNFKEQ. The V and J ends lost 1 base and 2 bases respectively, with 12 bases between them. The CDR3 loop reads CASSQVQGGGNQPQHF. In nucleotides, the CDR3 is TGTGCCAGCAGCCAAGTACAGGGAGGGGGCAATCAGCCCCAGCATTTT.

This clone occurred once. The chain uses TRBV3-1 (or the pseudogene TRBV3-2) and TRBJ1-4; D may be TRBD1 (5 bases). The V end was cut by 9 bases, the J end by 6 bases, with 20 bases between. The germline V gene encodes CDR1 LGHDT and CDR2 YNNKEL (reference sequence). The CDR3 spans 15 residues. The CDR3 here is CASGTGSGRYEKLFF. CDR3 nucleotide sequence: TGTGCCAGTGGTACAGGATCGGGCAGATATGAAAAACTGTTTTTT.

The chain employs TRBV11-2 and TRBJ1-1, with 7 nucleotides matching TRBD1. The CDR3 is made up of 16 amino acids. Per the germline V gene, CDR1 is SGHAT and CDR2 is FQNNGV. With V trimmed by 4 bases and J by 4 bases, 12 bases remained unmatched. Written as DNA, the CDR3 is TGTGCCAGCAGCTCCCTCCCCAGGGGGATCACCACTGAAGCTTTCTTT. The encoded protein is CASSSLPRGITTEAFF.

This clone was seen a handful of times. V gene TRBV7-9 combines with J gene TRBJ1-1, with unresolved D. V dropped 10 bases and J dropped 4 bases, with 25 bases sitting between them. The V gene's germline CDR1 is SEHNR and CDR2 FQNEAQ (reference sequence). The CDR3 extends over 16 amino acids. The CDR3, as DNA: TGTGCCACCTTACCGGGGAAAAGGGTGGTTATCACTGAAGCTTTCTTT. This gives the protein CATLPGKRVVITEAFF.

The CDR3 bases are TGTGCCAGCTCACGGGGGACAGGGGGCTTTGGGGCCAACGTCCTGACTTTC. This sequence encodes CASSRGTGGFGANVLTF. The chain joins TRBV18 to TRBJ2-6; 12 positions agree with TRBD1. The trim removed 4 bases at V and 3 bases at J, leaving 4 bases unmatched. The CDR3 runs 17 residues. Germline loops: CDR1 KGHSH, CDR2 LQKENI.

The chain is built from TRBV7-2 and TRBJ2-3; D is uncertain. The CDR3 length is 13 residues. Germline-derived CDR1 and CDR2 are SGHTA and FQGNSA. The V gene lost 1 base and the J gene lost 6 bases, with 8 bases spanning the gap. In DNA, the CDR3 is TGTGCCAGCAGCTTAGGAGACTCCGATACGCAGTATTTT. Its protein product is CASSLGDSDTQYF.